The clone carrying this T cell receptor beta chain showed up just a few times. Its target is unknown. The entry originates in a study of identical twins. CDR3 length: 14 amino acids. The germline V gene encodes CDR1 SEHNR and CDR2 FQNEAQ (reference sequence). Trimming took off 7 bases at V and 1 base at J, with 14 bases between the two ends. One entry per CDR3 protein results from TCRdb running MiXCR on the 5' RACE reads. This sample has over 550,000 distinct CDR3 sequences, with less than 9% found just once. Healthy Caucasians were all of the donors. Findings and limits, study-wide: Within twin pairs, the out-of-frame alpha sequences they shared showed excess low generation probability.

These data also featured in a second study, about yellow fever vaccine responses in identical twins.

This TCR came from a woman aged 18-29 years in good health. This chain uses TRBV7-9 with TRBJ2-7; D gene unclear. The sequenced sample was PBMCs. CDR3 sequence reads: CASTKAPESYEQYV. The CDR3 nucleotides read TGTGCCAGCACCAAAGCCCCAGAGTCCTACGAGCAGTACGTC.